Listed here are 14 T cell receptor beta chains from one sample, sequenced in a study of CD8+CD57+ T cells in acquired aplastic anemia. Template material for TCR beta VDJ and CDR3 profiling consisted of genomic DNA. TCRdb re-derived calls from the reads in MiXCR, one entry per CDR3 protein. The data contain some 240,000 distinct CDR3 sequences, 30% to 40% of them singletons. Sequences were obtained from sorted CD4+, CD8+, or CD8+CD57+ T cells (not recorded which) from PBMCs. Source of these receptors: a human donor in good health, serving as a control.

The table lists this clonotype with many counts. This chain joins TRBV6-1 and TRBJ2-1; D unresolved. This CDR3 is built from 12 residues. The ends were cut back, 7 bases at V and 2 bases at J, with 6 bases in the middle. Per germline, CDR1 MNHNS and CDR2 SASEGT. The CDR3, as DNA: TGTGCCAGCACCATGGCCTACAATGAGCAGTTCTTC. It is translated as CASTMAYNEQFF.

Only a few counts were recorded for this clonotype. CDR3 in DNA: TGTGCCAGCAGAGTACAAGGGGGCTCTGGAAACACCATATATTTT. It encodes CASRVQGGSGNTIYF. The chain has TRBV6-1 and TRBJ1-3; maybe TRBD1 (6 bases). Trimming removed 6 bases at V and 0 bases at J, with 12 bases between. This CDR3 spans 15 amino acids. CDR1 and CDR2 from the germline V gene are MNHNS and SASEGT.

J is TRBJ2-5 and V is TRBV7-8; D gene ambiguous. From germline, CDR1 is SGHVS and CDR2 FQNEAQ. This CDR3 has 13 residues. Trimming removed 5 bases from V and 5 bases from J, with 12 bases in between. CDR3 residues: CASSLGRPETQYF. Here the CDR3 DNA reads TGTGCCAGCAGCCTCGGACGCCCGGAGACCCAGTACTTC. Filled out from reference TRBV7-8 and TRBJ2-5, the complete variable domain reads GAGVSQSPRYKVAKRGQDVALRCDPISGHVSLFWYQQALGQGPEFLTYFQNEAQLDKSGLPSDRFFAERPEGSVSTLKIQRTQQEDSAVYLCASSLGRPETQYFGPGTRLLVL.

The chain is built from TRBV5-1 and TRBJ1-5, with D unresolved. Trimming took 4 bases from V and 0 from J, leaving 17 bases between them. Per the germline V gene, CDR1 is SGHRS and CDR2 is YFSETQ. The CDR3 sequence is 17 residues long. Written as DNA, the CDR3 is TGCGCCAGCAGCGATGGTATCCAAGACGGTAGCAATCAGCCCCAGCATTTT. Protein product: CASSDGIQDGSNQPQHF.

This clonotype was seen many times. V and J are TRBV19 and TRBJ1-2; TRBD1 agrees at 10 bases. Germline lookup yields CDR1 LNHDA and CDR2 SQIVND (reference sequence). The CDR3 runs 14 residues. V gave up 6 bases and J gave up 8 bases; unmatched junction bases: 9. The CDR3 region has the DNA TGTGCCAGTAGGACAGGGGGCAGTGTGGTGGGCTACACCTTC. This sequence encodes CASRTGGSVVGYTF.

The genes are TRBV7-9 and TRBJ1-5; TRBD1 agrees at 8 bases. This CDR3 comprises 15 residues. The V and J ends lost 0 bases and 6 bases, in that order; junction bases with no gene match: 4. Germline V CDR1 and CDR2: SEHNR, FQNEAQ (reference sequence). DNA for the CDR3: TGTGCCAGCAGCTTAGCGACAGGGGAAAGTCAGCCCCAGCATTTT. Translated: CASSLATGESQPQHF. The full variable domain, its missing parts supplied by reference TRBV7-9 and TRBJ1-5, is DTGVSQNPRHKITKRGQNVTFRCDPISEHNRLYWYRQTLGQGPEFLTYFQNEAQLEKSRLLSDRFSAERPKGSFSTLEIQRTEQGDSAMYLCASSLATGESQPQHFGDGTRLSIL.

The gene calls are TRBV2 and TRBJ1-5; tentative D call: TRBD1 (5 bases). CDR1 and CDR2 from the germline V gene are SNHLY and FYNNEI. This CDR3 contains 13 residues. The V end lost 5 bases, the J end lost 11 bases, and 16 bases lay between the germline ends. CDR3 region: CASSFNGAETQHF. Here the CDR3 DNA reads TGTGCCAGCAGTTTCAACGGGGCTGAGACCCAGCATTTT.

This clonotype was detected ten times or more. The chain's CDR3 is CASTPWAGADNEQFF. The CDR3 DNA reads TGCGCCAGCACTCCCTGGGCAGGGGCAGACAATGAGCAGTTCTTC. The chain joins TRBV5-1 to TRBJ2-1; the D gene is possibly TRBD1 (6 bases). The CDR3 is 15 amino acids. The V and J ends lost 6 bases and 5 bases respectively, with 18 bases between them. The germline V gene encodes CDR1 SGHRS and CDR2 YFSETQ.

The rearrangement links TRBV25-1 to TRBJ1-2; TRBD1 might be the D (5 bases). Germline values: CDR1 MGHDK, CDR2 SYGVNS. The length of the CDR3 is 15 residues. Trimming shortened V by 6 bases and J by 4 bases, and 18 bases separated the two germline ends. CDR3 bases: TGTGCCAGCAGCCCCTGGACACCTCGGGGCTATGGCTACACCTTC. Its protein is CASSPWTPRGYGYTF.

This clonotype was detected ten times or more. This chain links TRBV5-4 with TRBJ2-3; 11 bases are a match to TRBD2. CDR3 length: 14 residues. Germline V gene lookup returns CDR1 SGHNT and CDR2 YYREEE (reference sequence). After removal of 4 bases from V and 4 bases from J, the junction contained 2 bases not matched to a gene. The CDR3 nucleotides are TGTGCCAGCAGCACTAGCGGGAGTGCAGATACGCAGTATTTT. It codes for CASSTSGSADTQYF.

As concerns this clonotype: A read error may explain this, as a much larger clone is one base away. This rearrangement joins TRBV10-1 to TRBJ1-2; weak D call: TRBD1 (5 bases). The length of the CDR3 is 14 residues. The ends were cut back, 2 bases at V and 6 bases at J, with 13 bases in the middle. From germline, CDR1 is WNHNN and CDR2 SYGVQD (reference sequence). The CDR3 nucleotides are TGCGCCAGCAGTGAGCCGGGGGTCGAGGATGGCTACACCTTC. This translates into CASSEPGVEDGYTF.

The V call is TRBV2, the J call TRBJ1-2, with 10 bases fitting TRBD1. J lost 4 bases, V lost 3 bases, and 11 bases had no gene match. The germline V gene encodes CDR1 SNHLY and CDR2 FYNNEI. The CDR3 is 17 amino acids. The CDR3 here is CASSDLRDRGLSYGYTF. CDR3 sequence (DNA): TGTGCCAGCAGTGACCTAAGGGACAGGGGACTCAGCTATGGCTACACCTTC.

This clonotype was seen repeatedly, ten times or more. This chain connects TRBV5-1 to TRBJ2-5; D not certain. The CDR3 has 15 residues. Germline CDR1 SGHRS, CDR2 YFSETQ. The V end lost 6 bases, the J end lost 2 bases, and 17 bases lay between the germline ends. The CDR3 protein is CASKVRLEWQETQYF. CDR3 in DNA: TGCGCCAGCAAGGTTAGGCTGGAATGGCAAGAGACCCAGTACTTC.

The genes are TRBV24-1 and TRBJ2-5; D unresolved. CDR1 and CDR2 from the germline V gene are KGHDR and SFDVKD. Trimming shortened V by 4 bases and J by 1 base, and 21 bases separated the two germline ends. The CDR3 consists of 18 residues. The CDR3 spells CATSDPVSRAETQETQYF. In DNA, the CDR3 is TGTGCCACCAGTGACCCTGTATCTCGTGCCGAGACCCAAGAGACCCAGTACTTC.